Listed below are T cell receptor beta chains from one sample, sequenced in a study of CD8+ T cells in alopecia areata. Method: immunoSEQ multiplex PCR; TCRdb's copy keeps in-frame clones and lacks some. The profile shows 140,000 or so clones, about 47% of them singletons. Sequences were derived from CD4+ T cells sorted from blood, sampled at week 0. The receptors here all came from a human donor with alopecia areata. CDR3s include the opening cysteine and the closing phenylalanine or tryptophan. Each record gives: V gene, J gene, CDR3 protein.

V gene: TRBV6-5; J gene: TRBJ1-1; CDR3 protein: CASSYSWGHAAFF
V gene: TRBV29-1; J gene: TRBJ2-5; CDR3 protein: CSVEDPDRGQETQYF
V gene: TRBV7-2; J gene: TRBJ2-1; CDR3 protein: CASRLAGGRYNEQFF
V gene: TRBV4-3; J gene: TRBJ2-7; CDR3 protein: CASSSRDTAYEQYF
V gene: TRBV30; J gene: TRBJ2-1; CDR3 protein: CAWGVDRVYDEQFF
V gene: TRBV27; J gene: TRBJ2-2; CDR3 protein: CASSTYTRGLAGVFGGELFF
V gene: TRBV30; J gene: TRBJ2-1; CDR3 protein: CAWMGAGGNNEQFF
V gene: TRBV4-3; J gene: TRBJ1-2; CDR3 protein: CASSQAGGPYGYTF
V gene: TRBV4-3; J gene: TRBJ2-7; CDR3 protein: CASSHSGTANLEQYF
V gene: TRBV6-6; J gene: TRBJ1-5; CDR3 protein: CASRLDSNQPQHF
V gene: TRBV10-3; J gene: TRBJ2-1; CDR3 protein: CAISGRAGAVYEQFF
V gene: TRBV30; J gene: TRBJ2-3; CDR3 protein: CAWSPGHLSTDTQYF
V gene: TRBV19; J gene: TRBJ2-5; CDR3 protein: CASRGTVVGETQYF
V gene: TRBV7-9; J gene: TRBJ2-5; CDR3 protein: CASSSSETQYF
V gene: TRBV9; J gene: TRBJ1-5; CDR3 protein: CASSVGRGQPQHF
V gene: TRBV19; J gene: TRBJ2-7; CDR3 protein: CASSRGRGYEQYF
V gene: TRBV7-9; J gene: TRBJ2-1; CDR3 protein: CASSVPGTSGSNEQFF
V gene: TRBV30; J gene: TRBJ2-2; CDR3 protein: CAWSKTSTGELFF
V gene: TRBV30; J gene: TRBJ1-2; CDR3 protein: CAWSVQAAYGYTF
V gene: TRBV7-2; J gene: TRBJ1-2; CDR3 protein: CASSLRGSLTF
V gene: TRBV7-9; J gene: TRBJ1-1; CDR3 protein: CASNRRQGITEAFF
V gene: TRBV9; J gene: TRBJ2-1; CDR3 protein: CASSVGRGTYNEQFF
V gene: TRBV30; J gene: TRBJ2-7; CDR3 protein: CAWSYTRLGGDEQYF
V gene: TRBV5-1; J gene: TRBJ2-2; CDR3 protein: CASSLRGGNTGELFF
V gene: TRBV2; J gene: TRBJ2-5; CDR3 protein: CASTQTGERETQYF
V gene: TRBV9; J gene: TRBJ2-3; CDR3 protein: CASSVTIGLTGERVDTQYF
V gene: TRBV18; J gene: TRBJ2-3; CDR3 protein: CASSTADTQYF
V gene: TRBV30; J gene: TRBJ2-4; CDR3 protein: CAWTGGPENIQYF
V gene: TRBV30; J gene: TRBJ1-2; CDR3 protein: CAWSMDGPNYGYTF
V gene: TRBV6-4; J gene: TRBJ2-1; CDR3 protein: CASSVWQANEQFF
V gene: TRBV27; J gene: TRBJ1-2; CDR3 protein: CASSPRPLYGYTF